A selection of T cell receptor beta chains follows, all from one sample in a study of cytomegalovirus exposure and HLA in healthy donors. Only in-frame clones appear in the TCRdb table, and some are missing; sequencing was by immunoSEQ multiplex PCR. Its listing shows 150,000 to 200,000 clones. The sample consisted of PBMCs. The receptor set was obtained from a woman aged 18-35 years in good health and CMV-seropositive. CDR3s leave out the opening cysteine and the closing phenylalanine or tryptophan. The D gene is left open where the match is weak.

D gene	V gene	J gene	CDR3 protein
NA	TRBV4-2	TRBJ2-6	ASSQEDRANVLT
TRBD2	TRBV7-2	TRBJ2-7	ASSSLRWTSGYEQY
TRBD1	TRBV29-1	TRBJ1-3	SVLTGGGNTIY
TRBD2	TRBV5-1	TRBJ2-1	ASSWGLAGYNEQF
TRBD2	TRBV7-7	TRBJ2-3	ASSLLPSGSTDTQY
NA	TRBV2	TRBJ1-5	ASRSGLSNQPQH
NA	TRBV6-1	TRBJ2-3	ASSEVYTDTQY
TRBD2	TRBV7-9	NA	ASSRVAGEKNEQY
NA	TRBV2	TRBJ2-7	ASSGGQREQY
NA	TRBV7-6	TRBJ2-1	ASSYSIYSYNEQF
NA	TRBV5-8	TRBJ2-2	ASSLSPGRDAGELF
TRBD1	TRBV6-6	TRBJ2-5	ASRPGQGWEQY
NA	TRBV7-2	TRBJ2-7	ASSFGLSDYEQY
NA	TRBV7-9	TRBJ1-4	ASSLEGRIYELF
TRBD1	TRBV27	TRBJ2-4	ASSTTGRDIQY
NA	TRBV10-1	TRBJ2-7	ASSRAGHEQY
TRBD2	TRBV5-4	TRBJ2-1	ASSLEAGGREQF
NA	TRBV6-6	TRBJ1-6	ASQETHEAYNSPLH
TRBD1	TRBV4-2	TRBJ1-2	ASSTRQGAGYGYT
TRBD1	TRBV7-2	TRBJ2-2	ASSSKADRAGTGELF